The 5 T cell receptor beta chains below all came from one sample that was sequenced in a study of T cells after yellow fever vaccination. TCRdb processed the 5' RACE reads anew with MiXCR; each CDR3 protein has one entry. The sample has hundreds of thousands of distinct CDR3 sequences; 15% to 20% are singletons. The sequences come from PBMCs, collected 15 days after the yellow fever booster vaccination. The origin of the receptors is a man aged 25-45 years who received the YFV17D yellow fever vaccine.

This clonotype has ten or more counts. This chain joins TRBV29-1 and TRBJ2-5, with unresolved D. The CDR3 runs to 12 residues. The germline V and J ends were trimmed by 0 bases and 5 bases, with 7 bases remaining between them. CDR1 SQVTM and CDR2 ANQGSEA come from the germline V gene. CDR3: CSVEDFGETQYF. DNA of the CDR3: TGCAGCGTTGAAGATTTCGGGGAGACCCAGTACTTC.

Here the CDR3 DNA reads TGCAGCGTTCTTGGGGCAGGGATGAGCTCCTACAATGAGCAGTTCTTC. Amino acids: CSVLGAGMSSYNEQFF. This chain joins TRBV29-1 and TRBJ2-1; D possibly corresponds to TRBD1 (5 bases). The CDR3 contains 16 residues. CDR1 SQVTM and CDR2 ANQGSEA come from the germline V gene. Trimming shortened V by 5 bases and J by 0 bases, and 17 bases separated the two germline ends.

Ten or more counts support this clonotype. V and J are TRBV6-1 and TRBJ2-7; maybe TRBD2 (6 bases). The germline V and J ends were trimmed by 3 bases and 4 bases, with 7 bases remaining between them. The CDR3 is made up of 12 amino acids. CDR1 and CDR2 (germline): MNHNS, SASEGT. The CDR3 coding sequence is TGTGCCAGCAGTGAGACTAGTTACGAGCAGTACTTC. Translating gives CASSETSYEQYF.

This clonotype was detected only a few times. This sequence joins TRBV20-1 and TRBJ1-6; D remains ambiguous. Germline CDR1 DFQATT, CDR2 SNEGSKA (reference sequence). Trimming took off 3 bases at V and 0 bases at J, with 9 bases between the two ends. This CDR3 is built from 15 residues. DNA for the CDR3: TGCAGTGCTAGGGCGGGTAGCTCCTATAATTCACCCCTCCACTTT. Its protein product is CSARAGSSYNSPLHF.

This clonotype was seen more than once but under ten times. The rearrangement links TRBV12-3 or TRBV12-4 to TRBJ2-3, with D perhaps given as TRBD1 or TRBD2 (6 bases each). Trimming took off 4 bases at V and 3 bases at J, with 14 bases between the two ends. This CDR3 contains 15 residues. For the CDR3, the DNA is TGTGCCAGCAGTTGGAGGGACATAAGTACAGATACGCAGTATTTT. As protein: CASSWRDISTDTQYF.